The T cell receptor beta chain under discussion was sequenced for a study of CD4+ T cells in melanoma. Looked up from germline, CDR1 is PRHDT and CDR2 is FYEKMQ (reference sequence). The CDR3 consists of 13 residues. The V and J ends lost 1 base and 6 bases respectively, with 10 bases between them. Note on this clone: What it binds is not known.

The data were produced by immunoSEQ multiplex PCR, yet TCRdb's version contains in-frame clones alone and is incomplete. The table records about 140,000 clones, about 93% of them present only once. General study results and limits: Neoantigen-specific CD4+ T cells in melanoma reportedly had diverse differentiation states.

The sequence was collected from a human donor with melanoma. The rearrangement uses TRBV13 and TRBJ2-7, with TRBD2 as a possible D gene (5 bases). CDR3 loop: CASSLDHGVEQYF. In DNA, the CDR3 is TGTGCCAGCAGCTTAGATCACGGGGTCGAGCAGTACTTC. Full variable domain (rest looked up from reference TRBV13 and TRBJ2-7): AAGVIQSPRHLIKEKRETATLKCYPIPRHDTVYWYQQGPGQDPQFLISFYEKMQSDKGSIPDRFSAQQFSDYHSELNMSSLELGDSALYFCASSLDHGVEQYFGPGTRLTVT.